The 32 T cell receptor beta chains listed next were all sequenced from one sample in a study of Graves' ophthalmopathy and Graves' hyperthyroidism (dated 2018 in TCRdb). The sample was run on an Illumina HiSeq 2000. TCR beta CDR3 regions were amplified from RNA transcripts for repertoire sequencing. A first-round RT-PCR used HTBI primers with the Qiagen OneStep RT-PCR kit, followed by a second-round multiplex PCR, size selection and purification. TCRdb reanalyzed the raw reads on its own, using fastp at Q25 for trimming and MiXCR for clone calling, and kept in-frame beta chains. Rows matching on CDR3 protein sequence are summarized as one entry with the most common DNA and genes. This sample has hundreds of thousands of distinct CDR3 sequences in its table, and about 40% of those were observed once. The top ten hold more than 2.5% of the sample. Sequencing was done on a sample of peripheral blood. Source of these receptors: an adult man with Graves' ophthalmopathy.

The table lists this clonotype with many counts. V is TRBV4-3 and J is TRBJ1-1, with 7 nucleotides matching TRBD1. Germline trimming cut 2 bases from V and 3 bases from J; bases unmatched to any gene: 6. Germline V lookup: CDR1 LGHNA, CDR2 YSLEER. The CDR3 extends over 15 amino acids. The CDR3 reads CASSQSNDRDTEAFF. For the CDR3, the DNA is TGCGCCAGCAGCCAATCCAACGACAGGGACACTGAAGCTTTCTTT.

In its sample, this clonotype was seen many times. The V call is TRBV10-3, the J call TRBJ1-4, with 8 bases aligning to TRBD1. The CDR3 is 14 residues long. V shed 11 bases and J 5 bases; nucleotides not matched to a gene: 10. Germline V gives CDR1 ENHRY, CDR2 SYGVKD. CDR3 protein: CAAISTGGNEKLFF. The DNA of the CDR3 is TGTGCCGCTATTAGCACAGGGGGAAATGAAAAACTGTTTTTT.

V usage is TRBV5-5 and J usage is TRBJ1-1; D is undetermined. The V gene lost 0 bases and the J gene lost 7 bases, with 13 bases spanning the gap. There are 14 residues in the CDR3. The germline V gene has CDR1 SGHKS and CDR2 YYEKEE (reference sequence). This CDR3 reads CASSLAGYRIEAFF. The CDR3 region has the DNA TGTGCCAGCAGCTTGGCCGGTTATCGTATTGAAGCTTTCTTT.

Ten or more counts support this clonotype. The chain is built from TRBV19 and TRBJ1-5; D is unresolved. The CDR3 loop spans 15 amino acids. The V and J ends lost 5 bases and 0 bases respectively, with 11 bases between them. Germline assignment: CDR1 LNHDA and CDR2 SQIVND (reference sequence). CDR3 DNA sequence: TGTGCCAGTAGTTTCGGAGGGTATAGCAATCAGCCCCAGCATTTT. It is translated as CASSFGGYSNQPQHF.

The chain links TRBV9 to TRBJ2-2, with D possibly being TRBD2 (5 bases). The V and J ends lost 7 bases and 4 bases respectively, with 17 bases between them. The CDR3 loop spans 15 amino acids. Looked up from germline, CDR1 is SGDLS and CDR2 is YYNGEE. CDR3 amino acids: CASSPPSFFTGELFF. CDR3 coding DNA: TGTGCCAGCTCACCGCCTAGCTTCTTCACCGGGGAGCTGTTTTTT.

This clonotype appeared once. Given a much more abundant clone one base away, this may be a read error. This chain links TRBV20-1 with TRBJ1-1; D is perhaps TRBD1 (5 bases). Per the germline V gene, CDR1 is DFQATT and CDR2 is SNEGSKA (reference sequence). This CDR3 contains 14 residues. V lost 2 bases and J 4 bases, leaving 14 bases between the germline ends. CDR3 protein: CSARFGSGPTEAFF. CDR3 DNA sequence: TGCAGTGCTAGATTTGGGTCAGGGCCCACTGAAGCTTTCTTT.

This clonotype appeared once. A much bigger clone sits one base away, suggesting this may be a read error. The chain combines TRBV10-3 with TRBJ2-5, with D unresolved. The CDR3 extends over 13 amino acids. V was trimmed by 5 bases and J by 5 bases, leaving 12 bases between them. Germline V CDR1 and CDR2: ENHRY, SYGVKD. Here the CDR3 reads CAISYGGPETQYF. In nucleotides, the CDR3 is TGTGCCATCAGTTATGGCGGTCCGGAGACCCAGTACTTC.

This clonotype appeared once. The chain carries TRBV25-1 and TRBJ1-6, with a possible D match to TRBD1 (5 bases). The CDR3 is 16 residues long. The germline gives CDR1 MGHDK, CDR2 SYGVNS. The V end was cut by 5 bases, the J end by 9 bases, with 20 bases between. CDR3 region: CASSPGRRGGSSPLHF. CDR3 in DNA: TGTGCCAGCAGTCCTGGGAGGAGGGGTGGGAGTTCACCCCTCCACTTT. Together with reference TRBV25-1 and TRBJ1-6, the CDR3 gives the full variable domain: EADIYQTPRYLVIGTGKKITLECSQTMGHDKMYWYQQDPGMELHLIHYSYGVNSTEKGDLSSESTVSRIRTEHFPLTLESARPSHTSQYLCASSPGRRGGSSPLHFGNGTRLTVT.

Turning to this clonotype: This may arise from a read error, as a much more abundant clone is one base away. The CDR3 sequence is CASSISSSGPETQYF. The CDR3, as DNA: TGTGCCAGCAGCATCTCTTCCTCCGGGCCAGAGACCCAGTACTTC. V and J are TRBV7-2 and TRBJ2-5, with D unresolved. The germline V gene encodes CDR1 SGHTA and CDR2 FQGNSA. The germline V and J ends were trimmed by 5 bases and 4 bases, with 17 bases remaining between them. The CDR3 is made up of 15 amino acids.

In the case of this clonotype: This may come from a read error, since a much larger clone is one base off. The chain joins TRBV14 to TRBJ1-1, with D possibly matching TRBD1 (6 bases). This CDR3 comprises 16 residues. Germline V gene sequence: CDR1 SGHDN, CDR2 FVKESK. The CDR3 region has the DNA TGTGTCAGCAGCCAAGCCTGGGGACAAATGAACACTGAAGCTTTCTTT. Translated: CVSSQAWGQMNTEAFF.

V gene TRBV10-3 combines with J gene TRBJ1-3; D possibly corresponds to TRBD1 (6 bases). The length of the CDR3 is 15 residues. CDR1 is ENHRY and CDR2 is SYGVKD in the germline V gene. V was cut by 5 bases and J by 2 bases, with 13 bases left in between. The CDR3 sequence: CAISSGTLPGNTIYF. The CDR3 DNA sequence: TGTGCCATCAGTTCCGGGACACTCCCTGGAAACACCATATATTTT.

This clonotype was counted many times. The rearrangement links TRBV7-2 to TRBJ1-2; 7 bases map to TRBD1. V trimming: 5 bases; J trimming: 4 bases; junction bases outside the gene matches: 13. The CDR3 has 16 residues. Germline values: CDR1 SGHTA, CDR2 FQGNSA. The CDR3 is CASSTTGQAWSYGYTF. CDR3 DNA: TGTGCCAGCAGCACCACCGGACAGGCGTGGAGCTATGGCTACACCTTC.

The genes are TRBV5-8 and TRBJ2-7; 7 bases map to TRBD2. The CDR3 consists of 14 residues. Germline V gene sequence: CDR1 SGHTS, CDR2 YDEGEE. After removal of 5 bases from V and 4 bases from J, the junction contained 9 bases not matched to a gene. The CDR3: CASSSQRGSYEQYF. The CDR3 nucleotides read TGTGCCAGCAGTTCTCAGCGGGGTTCGTACGAGCAGTACTTC. The variable domain in full, completed from reference TRBV5-8 and TRBJ2-7, reads EAGVTQSPTHLIKTRGQQATLRCSPISGHTSVYWYQQALGLGLQFLLWYDEGEERNRGNFPPRFSGRQFPNYSSELNVNALELEDSALYLCASSSQRGSYEQYFGPGTRLTVT.

V gene TRBV15 combines with J gene TRBJ2-2; no definite D call. V gave up 2 bases and J gave up 4 bases, with 14 bases separating them. This CDR3 region has 16 residues. CDR1 is LNHNV, CDR2 YYDKDF, per germline (reference sequence). As DNA, the CDR3 is TGTGCCACCAGCAGACCCCGGAGTGCGGTCACCGGGGAGCTGTTTTTT. It yields the protein CATSRPRSAVTGELFF.

The J gene is TRBJ2-7, the V gene TRBV10-3, with 8 bases aligning to TRBD1. V gave up 7 bases and J gave up 2 bases; unmatched junction bases: 4. CDR1 ENHRY and CDR2 SYGVKD come from the germline V gene. CDR3 length equals 13 residues. The CDR3 bases are TGTGCCATCACCCCGGGACAGGCCTACGAGCAGTACTTC. Its protein product is CAITPGQAYEQYF.

A note on this clonotype: One junction end disagrees with the germline gene, perhaps due to a read error. The CDR3 DNA is TGCAGCGTTGCAGGACAGGGACGGAACACTGAAGCTTCCTTT. Its translation: CSVAGQGRNTEASF. The J gene is TRBJ1-1, the V gene TRBV29-1, with 8 bases aligning to TRBD1. Germline loops: CDR1 SQVTM, CDR2 ANQGSEA. The CDR3 has 14 residues.

In this sample, this clonotype turned up many times. The chain joins TRBV10-2 to TRBJ2-7; 8 nucleotides align to TRBD2. With 8 bases clipped from V and 2 bases from J, the junction kept 5 bases outside the gene matches. The CDR3 runs to 13 residues. Germline V lookup: CDR1 WSHSY, CDR2 SAAADI. The CDR3 region has the DNA TGCGCCAGCGCCGGGACTAGGACCTACGAGCAGTACTTC. This sequence encodes CASAGTRTYEQYF.

The chain joins TRBV7-9 to TRBJ1-2; D gene ambiguous. Germline assignment: CDR1 SEHNR and CDR2 FQNEAQ (reference sequence). The germline V and J ends were trimmed by 8 bases and 0 bases, with 19 bases remaining between them. This CDR3 spans 16 amino acids. The CDR3 coding sequence is TGTGCCAGCTTGCAAACACCGGCGGGGACTAACTATGGCTACACCTTC. Amino acid sequence: CASLQTPAGTNYGYTF.

DNA for the CDR3: TGTGCCAGCAGCCACTCTCGGGACAGGGCCTCTGGAAACACCATATATTTT. It yields the protein CASSHSRDRASGNTIYF. This chain uses TRBV3-1 with TRBJ1-3; 9 bases match TRBD1. Germline values: CDR1 LGHDT, CDR2 YNNKEL (reference sequence). V trimming: 3 bases; J trimming: 0 bases; junction bases outside the gene matches: 6. CDR3 size: 17 residues.

Only a few counts were recorded for this clonotype. The V call is TRBV6-5, the J call TRBJ1-5; TRBD1 matches 7 bases. V was pared by 5 bases and J by 3 bases, with 7 bases of the junction left unmatched. Germline assignment: CDR1 MNHEY and CDR2 SVGAGI. CDR3 length: 15 residues. CDR3 DNA: TGTGCCAGCAGTCCCCGAGGACAGGCCAATCAGCCCCAGCATTTT. It encodes CASSPRGQANQPQHF.

This clonotype was seen repeatedly, ten times or more. CDR3 amino acids: CASSERVRETQYF. The CDR3 DNA reads TGTGCCAGCAGTGAACGGGTGCGAGAGACCCAGTACTTC. The chain links TRBV25-1 to TRBJ2-5, with D hard to call. Trimming took off 2 bases at V and 4 bases at J, with 8 bases between the two ends. The CDR3 consists of 13 residues. Germline lookup yields CDR1 MGHDK and CDR2 SYGVNS.

V and J are TRBV9 and TRBJ1-2; tentatively, D is TRBD1 (6 bases). Trimming removed 2 bases at V and 4 bases at J, with 15 bases between. Germline lookup yields CDR1 SGDLS and CDR2 YYNGEE. The CDR3 covers 15 residues. This CDR3 is CASSVSGGRTYGYTF. In DNA, the CDR3 is TGTGCCAGCAGCGTGTCCGGGGGGCGTACCTATGGCTACACCTTC.

This chain joins TRBV7-3 and TRBJ1-1; D not certain. CDR1 is SGHTA, CDR2 FQGTGA, per germline. The CDR3 consists of 17 residues. Trimming took off 0 bases at V and 4 bases at J, with 18 bases between the two ends. Here the CDR3 DNA reads TGTGCCAGCAGCTTAACCTCTTTGGAGGGTGGAGGCACTGAAGCTTTCTTT. It yields the protein CASSLTSLEGGGTEAFF.

The chain's CDR3 is CSVSSGRAGYEQYF. In DNA form, the CDR3 reads TGCAGCGTGTCTAGCGGGAGGGCCGGTTACGAGCAGTACTTC. V usage is TRBV29-1 and J usage is TRBJ2-7, with 12 bases lining up with TRBD2. The CDR3 length is 14 residues. V was clipped by 6 bases and J by 4 bases; unmatched bases: 7. Germline V gene data show CDR1 as SQVTM and CDR2 as ANQGSEA.

Points on this clonotype: Compared with germline, one end of the junction differs, possibly owing to a read error. V is TRBV7-6 and J is TRBJ2-6, with D possibly TRBD2 on 6 matching bases. CDR1 SGHVS and CDR2 FNYEAQ come from the germline V gene. CDR3 length equals 15 residues. CDR3 DNA: TGTGCCAGCAGCTCCTCTCAGGGACTCGGGAACACTGAAGCTTTC. Encoded protein: CASSSSQGLGNTEAF.

This chain connects TRBV7-9 to TRBJ1-1; D remains ambiguous. The V end was cut by 5 bases, the J end by 1 base, with 14 bases between. The CDR3 runs to 15 residues. Per germline, CDR1 SEHNR and CDR2 FQNEAQ (reference sequence). For the CDR3, the DNA is TGTGCCAGCAGCCAAGGCCCGGGAAGGAACACTGAAGCTTTCTTT. This encodes CASSQGPGRNTEAFF.

This clonotype was recorded many times. V gene TRBV7-9 combines with J gene TRBJ1-4, with TRBD1 matching over 12 bases. Trimming removed 5 bases from V and 9 bases from J; junction bases left unmatched: 4. This CDR3 contains 14 residues. Germline V gene sequence: CDR1 SEHNR, CDR2 FQNEAQ (reference sequence). In DNA form, the CDR3 reads TGTGCCAGCAGCCCCGGGACAGGGGGCAAAAAACTGTTTTTT. Translated, it gives CASSPGTGGKKLFF.

The chain is built from TRBV15 and TRBJ2-3; D is unclear. There are 13 residues in the CDR3. CDR1 is LNHNV, CDR2 YYDKDF, per germline (reference sequence). Trimming removed 3 bases from V and 7 bases from J, with 11 bases in between. CDR3 coding DNA: TGTGCCACCAGCAGCGCCATCGGATATACGCAGTATTTT. Its protein product is CATSSAIGYTQYF. Full variable domain (outside the CDR3, taken from reference TRBV15 and TRBJ2-3): DAMVIQNPRYQVTQFGKPVTLSCSQTLNHNVMYWYQQKSSQAPKLLFHYYDKDFNNEADTPDNFQSRRPNTSFCFLDIRSPGLGDTAMYLCATSSAIGYTQYFGPGTRLTVL.

The rearrangement links TRBV30 to TRBJ1-1, with D perhaps matching TRBD1 (5 bases). V was trimmed by 0 bases and J by 0 bases, leaving 5 bases between them. The CDR3 is 13 residues long. Germline assignment: CDR1 GTSNPN and CDR2 SVGIG (reference sequence). The chain's CDR3 is CAWSVTVNTEAFF. The CDR3 DNA sequence: TGTGCCTGGAGTGTGACAGTGAACACTGAAGCTTTCTTT.

The rearrangement links TRBV11-2 to TRBJ1-1; D unclear. The germline CDR1 and CDR2 sequences are SGHAT and FQNNGV. V was shortened by 5 bases and J by 3 bases, with 16 bases between the two germline ends. There are 15 residues in the CDR3. The DNA of the CDR3 is TGTGCCAGCAGCCCTCAACGGGTCAGTGACACTGAAGCTTTCTTT. It yields the protein CASSPQRVSDTEAFF. Based on the CDR3 plus reference TRBV11-2 and TRBJ1-1, the full variable domain is EAGVAQSPRYKIIEKRQSVAFWCNPISGHATLYWYQQILGQGPKLLIQFQNNGVVDDSQLPKDRFSAERLKGVDSTLKIQPAKLEDSAVYLCASSPQRVSDTEAFFGQGTRLTVV.

The chain joins TRBV5-6 to TRBJ2-7, with D uncertain. Germline loops: CDR1 SGHDT, CDR2 YYEEEE. The CDR3 has 13 residues. The V and J ends lost 2 bases and 4 bases respectively, with 10 bases between them. The CDR3 loop reads CASSFPTLYEQYF. In DNA, the CDR3 is TGTGCCAGCAGCTTTCCGACCTTATACGAGCAGTACTTC.

In its sample, this clonotype was seen many times. The V call is TRBV12-3 or TRBV12-4, the J call TRBJ1-1; the D is unclear. This CDR3 comprises 14 residues. Between the trimmed V and J ends, which lost 3 bases and 1 base, there was a span of 9 bases. Written as DNA, the CDR3 is TGTGCCAGCAGTTTCCCCCCCCCGAACACTGAAGCTTTCTTT. It specifies CASSFPPPNTEAFF.